This is a list of T cell receptor beta chains from one sample in a study of early stage breast cancer tumors. The protocol was immunoSEQ multiplex PCR, while the TCRdb copy is restricted to in-frame clones and leaves out a portion. This sample has 40,000 to 60,000 clones, with around 80% found just once. The sample was blood. The receptors were sampled from a person aged 35 to 50 with breast cancer. Each CDR3 is given with its conserved first and last residue. The order of the fields is clone size, D gene, V gene, J gene, CDR3 DNA, CDR3 protein. The D gene is left open where the match is weak. Expanded clones get a size class; other rows say once, few or many, or leave the size out.

>NA|TRBD1|TRBV10-1|TRBJ2-3
TGCGCCAGCAGTGAGTCAGGGACAGGGATAACGCAGTATTTT
CASSESGTGITQYF
>medium-sized|TRBD1|TRBV30|TRBJ2-7
TGTGCCTGGCGACAGGGAAGGATCCCCTACGAGCAGTACTTC
CAWRQGRIPYEQYF
>NA|TRBD2|TRBV13|TRBJ2-3
TGTGCCAGCAGCTTAGGCCAAGCGGGAGGGGCAGATACGCAGTATTTT
CASSLGQAGGADTQYF
>NA|TRBD1|TRBV5-1|TRBJ1-2
TGCGCCAGCAGCAGGGACAGTAACTATGGCTACACCTTC
CASSRDSNYGYTF
>NA|NA|TRBV30|TRBJ1-1
TGTGCCTGGAGTCGGGGGAGGAACACTGAAGCTTTCTTT
CAWSRGRNTEAFF
>few|TRBD2|TRBV6-1|TRBJ2-7
TGTGCTGCGACTAGCTTGAGCTCCTACGAGCAGTACTTC
CAATSLSSYEQYF
>NA|NA|TRBV30|TRBJ1-2
TGTGCCTGGATGGAGGGAGCTAACTATGGCTACACCTTC
CAWMEGANYGYTF
>NA|TRBD2|TRBV6-1|TRBJ2-1
TGTGCCAGCATCTCTTCGACAGCGGGAACGGATGAGCAGTTCTTC
CASISSTAGTDEQFF
>NA|NA|TRBV27|TRBJ2-5
TGTGCCAGCAGGGAGGGGGTTAAGGAGACCCAGTACTTC
CASREGVKETQYF
>NA|NA|TRBV7-9|TRBJ2-4
TGTGCCAGCAGCCCTCCTCTCGGAGGGTACGGGGACATTCAGTACTTC
CASSPPLGGYGDIQYF
>NA|TRBD2|TRBV10-1|TRBJ2-3
TGCGCCAGCAGTTTAACTAGCGGGAGCACAGATACGCAGTATTTT
CASSLTSGSTDTQYF
>NA|NA|TRBV5-1|TRBJ2-3
TGCGCCAGCAGGACGGGTGGGGCAGATACGCAGTATTTT
CASRTGGADTQYF
>few|NA|TRBV5-4|TRBJ2-5
TGTGCCAGCAGCTCCATGACAGCTCACCAAGAGACCCAGTACTTC
CASSSMTAHQETQYF
>NA|NA|TRBV5-1|TRBJ2-3
TGCGCCAGCAGCTTGACGCCGCCGAGCACAGATACGCAGTATTTT
CASSLTPPSTDTQYF
>once|TRBD2|TRBV4-1|TRBJ2-1
TGCGCCAGCAGCCTCCCCGGGGGGACTAGCGGGAGGAGGGGACACAATGAGCAGTTCTTC
CASSLPGGTSGRRGHNEQFF
>NA|TRBD1|TRBV19|TRBJ2-7
TGTGCCAGTAGTCTAAAGACAGGGGACTCCTACGAGCAGTACTTC
CASSLKTGDSYEQYF
>NA|NA|TRBV7-6|TRBJ1-3
TGTGCCAGCAGCTTGGGAAACACCATATATTTT
CASSLGNTIYF
>NA|TRBD2|TRBV7-9|TRBJ2-1
TGTGCCAGCAGCGACGGGACTAGCGGGAGGGCGAGGTCAAGGGAGCAGTTCTTC
CASSDGTSGRARSREQFF
>few|NA|TRBV5-1|TRBJ1-2
TGCGCCAGCAGCCCGGATATGAGGCGGGTTGGCTACACCTTC
CASSPDMRRVGYTF
>few|TRBD2|TRBV6-1|TRBJ2-3
TGTGCCAGCAGTCGACTAGCGGAGCGCACAGATACGCAGTATTTT
CASSRLAERTDTQYF
>NA|NA|TRBV11-1|TRBJ1-1
TGTGCCAGCAGCTTACCCACGACCGGGGTGGCTGAAGCTTTCTTT
CASSLPTTGVAEAFF
>NA|NA|TRBV5-1|TRBJ2-3
TGCGCCAGCAGCTTGGAAACTAGCACAGATACGCAGTATTTT
CASSLETSTDTQYF
>NA|TRBD2|TRBV5-1|TRBJ2-5
TGCGCCAGCAGCTCCGACCAACTAGCGGAGGGCCAGTACTTC
CASSSDQLAEGQYF
>few|NA|TRBV5-5|TRBJ1-1
TGTGCCAGCTGGACGACAGACTTGAACACTGAAGCTTTCTTT
CASWTTDLNTEAFF
>NA|NA|TRBV10-3|TRBJ1-1
TGTGCCATCAGTGATCTGGTGGCAGGGGATTTGAACACTGAAGCTTTCTTT
CAISDLVAGDLNTEAFF
>NA|TRBD1|TRBV7-9|TRBJ2-7
TGTGCCAGCAGCCTTGGATCAGGGGGCATGGAGCAGTACTTC
CASSLGSGGMEQYF
>NA|NA|TRBV7-2|TRBJ1-5
TGTGCCAGCAGCTTGCGTGTCAATCAGCCCCAGCATTTT
CASSLRVNQPQHF
>once|NA|TRBV30|TRBJ2-2
TGTGCCTGGAAGCCAGCGGGCGGCACCGGGGAGCTGTTTTTT
CAWKPAGGTGELFF
>few|NA|TRBV2|TRBJ1-2
TGTGCCAGCAGTGAAAGGGGGACAAACTATGGCTACACCTTC
CASSERGTNYGYTF
>NA|NA|TRBV7-9|TRBJ2-4
TGTGCCAGCGGGACGGGGAGGAGTAACATTCAGTACTTC
CASGTGRSNIQYF
>NA|NA|TRBV7-7|TRBJ1-1
TGTGCTAGCAGCTTCGACCTGAACACTGAAGCTTTCTTT
CASSFDLNTEAFF
>NA|NA|TRBV10-3|TRBJ2-6
TGTGCCATCAGTGATTGGCAGGTATTAAATTCTGGGGCCAACGTCCTGACTTTC
CAISDWQVLNSGANVLTF
>NA|TRBD2|TRBV2|TRBJ2-5
TGTGCCAGACGAGACCCGGGGGGGCGAGAGACCCAGTACTTC
CARRDPGGRETQYF
>NA|NA|TRBV5-1|TRBJ2-3
TGCGCCAGCAGCTTCGGCCTGTATCAGACAGATACGCAGTATTTT
CASSFGLYQTDTQYF
>medium-sized|TRBD2|TRBV19|TRBJ2-3
TGTGCCAGTAGCCCCGGGACTAGCGGAGATACGCAGTATTTT
CASSPGTSGDTQYF
>NA|NA|TRBV29-1|TRBJ1-3
TGCAGCGTTGAAGTGGAATATACCATATATTTT
CSVEVEYTIYF
>few|NA|TRBV5-5|TRBJ2-3
TGTGCCAGCAGCTCCGGACTGGAGGGAGATACGCAGTATTTT
CASSSGLEGDTQYF
>NA|TRBD2|TRBV6-1|TRBJ2-4
TGTGCCAGCAGTGGGGGACTAGCCCCCCTCTTC
CASSGGLAPLF
>NA|TRBD2|TRBV5-1|TRBJ2-1
TGCGCCAGCAGCTTGGAATCTAGCGGGAGGGCCGCCTACAATGAGCAGTTCTTC
CASSLESSGRAAYNEQFF
>once|NA|TRBV5-6|TRBJ1-4
TGTGCCAGCAGCCCCACAGGGCTAAATGAAAAACTGTTTTTT
CASSPTGLNEKLFF
>NA|NA|TRBV7-9|TRBJ2-1
TGTGCCAGCAGCTTAGGAGGGGTTTCGAATGAGCAGTTCTTC
CASSLGGVSNEQFF
>NA|TRBD2|TRBV15|TRBJ2-2
TGTGCCACCAGCAGGACTAGCGCCACCGGGGAGCTGTTTTTT
CATSRTSATGELFF
>NA|TRBD2|TRBV7-9|TRBJ2-1
TGTGCCAGCAGCTTAGTGCTAGCGGGAGGGGATGAGCAGTTCTTC
CASSLVLAGGDEQFF
>once|TRBD2|TRBV6-1|TRBJ2-3
TGTGCCAGCAGTGCGGGACTAGCGATAGATACGCAGTATTTT
CASSAGLAIDTQYF
>NA|NA|TRBV30|TRBJ1-2
TGTGCCCAATACCGGGGGCTCTATGGCTACACCTTC
CAQYRGLYGYTF
>NA|NA|TRBV5-6|TRBJ2-2
TGTGCCAGCAGCCCACCGTCGGGACCCTCGATCGGGGAGCTGTTTTTT
CASSPPSGPSIGELFF